This T cell receptor (beta chain) was obtained from a study of Ad26.COV2.S vaccination and SARS-CoV-2 variants. The J segment lost 5 bases and the V segment lost 6 bases, leaving 3 bases of the junction unmatched. CDR3 length: 13 residues. Germline V gives CDR1 SGHTA, CDR2 FQGNSA. This clone was counted only a few times. The antigen remains unidentified. Study-wide points: Quantification of TCR breadth and depth may have yielded underestimates of total T cell responses. Similar non-spike TCR breadth was seen in vaccine and placebo recipients.

Sequencing was performed with immunoSEQ multiplex PCR; in TCRdb, only in-frame clones are kept and a portion is missing. Of 450,000 to 550,000 clones in the sample, 85% to 90% were seen once. As to treatment: some 19 received Ad26.COV2.S at low or high dose, single or two shots; several received placebo; per-sample allocation not given. Day 63 after the first vaccine or placebo injection was the time point for sampling. This adult donor, from Boston, was 18-55 years old. The chain couples TRBV7-2 to TRBJ1-1, with 10 nucleotides matching TRBD1. The material sequenced was peripheral blood, taken in a trial of Ad26.COV2.S vaccine versus placebo. This clonotype originated in a person between 18 and 60 years old who received the Ad26.COV2.S COVID-19 vaccine or a placebo. CDR3 nucleotide sequence: TGTGCCAGCAGTAGGGACAGGGGAACTGAAGCTTTCTTT. Its translation: CASSRDRGTEAFF.